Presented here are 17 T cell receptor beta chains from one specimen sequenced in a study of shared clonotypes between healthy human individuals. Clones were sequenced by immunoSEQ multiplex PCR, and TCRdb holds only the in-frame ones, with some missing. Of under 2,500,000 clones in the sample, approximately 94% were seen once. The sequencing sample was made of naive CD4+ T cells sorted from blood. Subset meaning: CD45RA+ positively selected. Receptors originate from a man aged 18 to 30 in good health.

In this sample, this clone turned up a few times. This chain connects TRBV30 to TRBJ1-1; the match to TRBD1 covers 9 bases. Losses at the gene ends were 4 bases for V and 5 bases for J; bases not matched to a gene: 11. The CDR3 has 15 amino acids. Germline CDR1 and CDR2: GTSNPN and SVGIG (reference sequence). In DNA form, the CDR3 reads TGTGCCTGGATGGGGACAGGGTTCCCGAAAACTGAAGCTTTCTTT. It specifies CAWMGTGFPKTEAFF.

CDR3 coding DNA: TGTGCCAGCAGCCAAGTCTTGAAGGCTGGGGCCAACGTCCTGACTTTC. Translated, it gives CASSQVLKAGANVLTF. The V gene is TRBV27, the J gene TRBJ2-6; D is uncertain. Looked up from germline, CDR1 is MNHEY and CDR2 is SMNVEV (reference sequence). The CDR3 sequence is 16 residues long. V dropped 6 bases and J dropped 2 bases, with 14 bases sitting between them. The variable domain in full, completed from reference TRBV27 and TRBJ2-6, reads EAQVTQNPRYLITVTGKKLTVTCSQNMNHEYMSWYRQDPGLGLRQIYYSMNVEVTDKGDVPEGYKVSRKEKRNFPLILESPSPNQTSLYFCASSQVLKAGANVLTFGAGSRLTVL.

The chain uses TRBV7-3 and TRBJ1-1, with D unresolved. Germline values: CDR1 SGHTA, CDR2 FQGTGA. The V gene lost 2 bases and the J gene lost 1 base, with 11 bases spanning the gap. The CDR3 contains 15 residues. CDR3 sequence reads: CASSLDGGRNTEAFF. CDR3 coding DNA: TGTGCCAGCAGCTTAGACGGAGGCAGGAACACTGAAGCTTTCTTT.

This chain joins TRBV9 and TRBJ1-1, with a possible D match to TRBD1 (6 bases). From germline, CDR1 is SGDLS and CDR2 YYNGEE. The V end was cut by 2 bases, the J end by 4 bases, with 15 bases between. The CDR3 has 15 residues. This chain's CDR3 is CASSVDPQGPTEAFF. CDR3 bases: TGTGCCAGCAGCGTTGATCCACAGGGTCCCACTGAAGCTTTCTTT.

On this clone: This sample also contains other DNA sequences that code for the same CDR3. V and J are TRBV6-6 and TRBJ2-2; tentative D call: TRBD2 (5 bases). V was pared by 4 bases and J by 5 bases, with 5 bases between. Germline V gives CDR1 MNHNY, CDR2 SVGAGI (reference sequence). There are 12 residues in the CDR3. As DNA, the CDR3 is TGTGCCAGCAGTTCGGGGACCGGGGAGCTGTTTTTT. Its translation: CASSSGTGELFF.

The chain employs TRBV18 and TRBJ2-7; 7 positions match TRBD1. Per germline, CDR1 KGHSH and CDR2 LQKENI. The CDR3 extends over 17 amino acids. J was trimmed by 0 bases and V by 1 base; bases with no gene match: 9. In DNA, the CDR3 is TGTGCCAGCTCACCACTGATACAGGGGCGAAGCTCCTACGAGCAGTACTTC. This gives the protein CASSPLIQGRSSYEQYF.

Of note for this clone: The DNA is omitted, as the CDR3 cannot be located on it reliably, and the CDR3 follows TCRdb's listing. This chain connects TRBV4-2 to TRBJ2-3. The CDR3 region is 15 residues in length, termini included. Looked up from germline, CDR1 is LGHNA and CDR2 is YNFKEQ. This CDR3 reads CASSQEFGPGFRQYF.

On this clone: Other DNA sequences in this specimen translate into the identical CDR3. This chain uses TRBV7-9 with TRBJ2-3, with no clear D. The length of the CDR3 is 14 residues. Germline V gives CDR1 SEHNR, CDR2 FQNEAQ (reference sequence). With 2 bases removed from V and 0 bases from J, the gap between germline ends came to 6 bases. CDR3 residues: CASSLSLSTDTQYF. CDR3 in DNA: TGTGCCAGCAGCTTATCCCTGAGCACAGATACGCAGTATTTT. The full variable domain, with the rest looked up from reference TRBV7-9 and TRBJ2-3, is DTGVSQNPRHKITKRGQNVTFRCDPISEHNRLYWYRQTLGQGPEFLTYFQNEAQLEKSRLLSDRFSAERPKGSFSTLEIQRTEQGDSAMYLCASSLSLSTDTQYFGPGTRLTVL.

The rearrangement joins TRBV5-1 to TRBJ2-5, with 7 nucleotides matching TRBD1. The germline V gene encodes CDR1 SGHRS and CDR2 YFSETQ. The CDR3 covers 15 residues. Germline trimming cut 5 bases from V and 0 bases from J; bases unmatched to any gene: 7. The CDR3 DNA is TGCGCCAGCAGTCCTCAGGGACAGAACCAAGAGACCCAGTACTTC. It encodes CASSPQGQNQETQYF.

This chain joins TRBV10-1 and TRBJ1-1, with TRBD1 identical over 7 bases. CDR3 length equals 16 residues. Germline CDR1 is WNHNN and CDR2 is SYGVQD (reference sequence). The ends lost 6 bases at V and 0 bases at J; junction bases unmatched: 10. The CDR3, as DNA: TGCGCCAGCAGACAGGGACAGAATATCATGAACACTGAAGCTTTCTTT. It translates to CASRQGQNIMNTEAFF.

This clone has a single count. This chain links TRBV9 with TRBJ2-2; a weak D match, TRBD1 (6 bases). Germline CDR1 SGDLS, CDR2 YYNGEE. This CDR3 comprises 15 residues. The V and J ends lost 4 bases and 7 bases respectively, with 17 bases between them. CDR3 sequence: CASSQTTGYDGELFF. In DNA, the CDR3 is TGTGCCAGCAGCCAAACCACAGGGTATGACGGGGAGCTGTTTTTT.

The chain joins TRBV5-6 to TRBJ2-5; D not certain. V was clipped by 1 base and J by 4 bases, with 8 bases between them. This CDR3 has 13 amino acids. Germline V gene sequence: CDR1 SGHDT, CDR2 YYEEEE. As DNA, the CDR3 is TGTGCCAGCAGCTTGAGGTCAGGAGAGACCCAGTACTTC. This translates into CASSLRSGETQYF. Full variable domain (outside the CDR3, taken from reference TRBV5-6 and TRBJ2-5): DAGVTQSPTHLIKTRGQQVTLRCSPKSGHDTVSWYQQALGQGPQFIFQYYEEEERQRGNFPDRFSGHQFPNYSSELNVNALLLGDSALYLCASSLRSGETQYFGPGTRLLVL.

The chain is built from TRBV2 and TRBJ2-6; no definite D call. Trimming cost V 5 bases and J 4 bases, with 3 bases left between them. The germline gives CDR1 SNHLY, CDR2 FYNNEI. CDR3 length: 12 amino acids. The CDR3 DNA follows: TGTGCCAGCAGTCAAGGGGCCAACGTCCTGACTTTC. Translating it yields CASSQGANVLTF.

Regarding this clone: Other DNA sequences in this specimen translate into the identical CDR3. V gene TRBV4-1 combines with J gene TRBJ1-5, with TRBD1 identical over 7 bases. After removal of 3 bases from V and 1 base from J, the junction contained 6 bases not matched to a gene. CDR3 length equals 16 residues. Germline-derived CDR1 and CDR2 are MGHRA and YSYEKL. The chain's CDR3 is CASSQEGGASNQPQHF. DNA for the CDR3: TGCGCCAGCAGCCAGGAAGGGGGCGCGAGCAATCAGCCCCAGCATTTT.

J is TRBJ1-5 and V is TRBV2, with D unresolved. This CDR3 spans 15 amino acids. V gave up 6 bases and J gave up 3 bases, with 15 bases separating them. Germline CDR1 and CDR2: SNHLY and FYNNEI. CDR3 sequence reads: CASRTGGGDNQPQHF. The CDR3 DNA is TGTGCCAGCAGGACCGGAGGCGGAGACAATCAGCCCCAGCATTTT.

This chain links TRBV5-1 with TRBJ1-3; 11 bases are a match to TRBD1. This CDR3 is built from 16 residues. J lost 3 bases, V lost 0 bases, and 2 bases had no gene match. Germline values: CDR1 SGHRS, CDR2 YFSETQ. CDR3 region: CASSLGDRGIGNTIYF. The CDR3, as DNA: TGCGCCAGCAGCTTGGGGGACAGGGGGATTGGAAACACCATATATTTT.

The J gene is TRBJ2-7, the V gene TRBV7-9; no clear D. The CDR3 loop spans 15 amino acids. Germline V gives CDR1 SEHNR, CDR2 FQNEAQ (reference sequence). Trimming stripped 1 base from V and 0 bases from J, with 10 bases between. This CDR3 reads CASSLVSDTSYEQYF. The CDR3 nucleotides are TGTGCCAGCAGCTTAGTATCTGACACCTCCTACGAGCAGTACTTC.